The T cell receptor (beta chain) described here comes from a study of beta chain features in type 1 diabetes. Study at large: Across all samples, about 100 million sorted cells were examined.

V gave up 5 bases and J gave up 2 bases, with 12 bases separating them. This CDR3 region has 13 residues. CDR1 is SQVTM, CDR2 ANQGSEA, per germline. The whole isolated RNA underwent reverse transcription, so sequencing captured expressed TCRB transcripts. The repertoire was sequenced with immunoSEQ multiplex PCR; TCRdb's copy has only in-frame clones and lacks some. The sample yields some 150,000 clones, approximately 10% seen once. This clone has only a few counts. The TCR was taken from a man younger than 35 in good health. The material sequenced was central memory CD4+ T cells from blood. This chain joins TRBV29-1 and TRBJ2-5; perhaps D is TRBD1 or TRBD2 (6 bases each). The DNA for the CDR3 is TGCAGCGTTAGAAGAGGGGGGCAAGAGACCCAGTACTTC. Its protein product is CSVRRGGQETQYF.